A selection of T cell receptor beta chains follows, all from one sample in a study of beta chain features in type 1 diabetes. Produced via immunoSEQ multiplex PCR; TCRdb's table is partial and in-frame only. The sample yields about 120,000 clones, 16% seen once. The sequencing input was central memory CD4+ T cells from blood. The receptors stem from a man aged 25-45 years with type 1 diabetes. CDR3s include the opening cysteine and the closing phenylalanine or tryptophan. The order of the fields is CDR3 length, D gene, clone size, V gene, J gene, CDR3 DNA, CDR3 protein. The D gene is left open where the match is weak. Rows give clone size only sometimes, using once, few, many, or a class for an expanded clone.

13	-	few	TRBV7-7	TRBJ2-1	TGTGCCAGCAGCTTGGACGCCTACAATGAGCAGTTCTTC	CASSLDAYNEQFF
15	-	-	TRBV9	TRBJ2-5	TGTGCCAGCAGCGCAGGGACCGGTCCAAGGGAGACCCAGTACTTC	CASSAGTGPRETQYF
13	TRBD1	few	TRBV10-3	TRBJ1-2	TGTGCCACGCAGGGGGAGCGGAGCTATGGCTACACCTTC	CATQGERSYGYTF
16	TRBD1	few	TRBV7-9	TRBJ2-7	TGTGCCAGCAGCTCTTGGGGAAACAGGGGGTTAAACGAGCAGTACTTC	CASSSWGNRGLNEQYF
16	-	-	TRBV5-1	TRBJ2-6	TGCGCCAGCAGCCCAACCTCAGGGCTTGGGGCCAACGTCCTGACTTTC	CASSPTSGLGANVLTF
14	-	few	TRBV18	TRBJ2-1	TGTGCCAGCTCCTCGGGTACAGGTCACAATGAGCAGTTCTTC	CASSSGTGHNEQFF
10	-	few	TRBV5-1	TRBJ2-5	TGCGCCAGCAGAGGGGAGACCCAGTACTTC	CASRGETQYF
13	-	few	TRBV7-2	TRBJ1-2	TGTGCCAGCAGCCCACCGATGAACTATGGCTACACCTTC	CASSPPMNYGYTF
12	TRBD2	few	TRBV10-3	TRBJ2-7	TGTGCCTCCTCAGCGGGGGAGTACGAGCAGTACTTC	CASSAGEYEQYF
16	-	few	TRBV11-1	TRBJ2-2	TGTGCCAGCAGCTTAGAGGTCGGTCAGGACACCGGGGAGCTGTTTTTT	CASSLEVGQDTGELFF
15	-	-	TRBV7-9	TRBJ2-1	TGTGCCAGCAGCCCCCCCCCACGTATGGGCTATGAGCAGTTCTTC	CASSPPPRMGYEQFF
13	-	few	TRBV7-2	TRBJ2-1	TGTGCCAGCAGCTTAGTCCAGACCAATGAGCAGTTCTTC	CASSLVQTNEQFF
13	-	-	TRBV6-5	TRBJ2-1	TGTGCCAGCAGACGGACAGTGGTCAATGAGCAGTTCTTC	CASRRTVVNEQFF
12	-	-	TRBV7-9	TRBJ1-2	TGTGCCAGCAGCCCTCAGGGTAATGGCTACACCTTC	CASSPQGNGYTF
14	TRBD2	-	TRBV7-2	TRBJ2-4	TGTGCCAGCAGCCAGCGGACTAGTTGGGACATTCAGTACTTC	CASSQRTSWDIQYF
19	TRBD2	once	TRBV13	TRBJ2-3	TGTGCCAGCAGCTTCTCCGGGACTAGCGGGGGGGCCGCCACAGATACGCAGTATTTT	CASSFSGTSGGAATDTQYF
13	-	few	TRBV18	TRBJ1-2	TGTGCCAGCTCACCACCAGGGGGGTATGGCTACACCTTC	CASSPPGGYGYTF
15	-	few	TRBV30	TRBJ2-3	TGTGCCTGGAGTGAGGCGTTCGGGAGTCTAGATACGCAGTATTTT	CAWSEAFGSLDTQYF
14	-	few	TRBV5-4	TRBJ2-1	TGTGCCAGCAGCTTGGAACCGGGGCCCAATGAGCAGTTCTTC	CASSLEPGPNEQFF
13	-	few	TRBV2	TRBJ1-2	TGTGCCAGCAGTGGGATAGCTAACTATGGCTACACCTTC	CASSGIANYGYTF
17	TRBD2	-	TRBV7-3	TRBJ2-3	TGTGCCAGCAGCCCCCGGACTAGCGGGGGGGCCGCAGATACGCAGTATTTT	CASSPRTSGGAADTQYF
14	-	-	TRBV29-1	TRBJ2-2	TGCAGCGTTGAAAGACCGACGAACACCGGGGAGCTGTTTTTT	CSVERPTNTGELFF
14	-	-	TRBV6-5	TRBJ2-2	TGTGCCAGCAGACTAAATGGCAGACTCGGGGAGCTGTTTTTT	CASRLNGRLGELFF
11	TRBD1	-	TRBV20-1	TRBJ1-2	TGCAGTGTACGAGGACAGGCTGGCTACACCTTC	CSVRGQAGYTF
18	-	many	TRBV7-6	TRBJ1-2	TGTGCCAGCAGCTCCGTCTTTAAAAGGGGGGGCCAAGGTCTTGGCTACACCTTC	CASSSVFKRGGQGLGYTF
15	-	few	TRBV7-2	TRBJ2-3	TGTGCCAGCAGCTTGACTCGGCAGGCAAGAGATACGCAGTATTTT	CASSLTRQARDTQYF
15	TRBD1	many	TRBV7-9	TRBJ2-3	TGTGCCAGCAGCGTGGACAGGGGAGGGACAGATACGCAGTATTTT	CASSVDRGGTDTQYF
14	-	few	TRBV5-4	TRBJ2-4	TGTGCCAGCAGCCGGGGTGGTGCGGAGAACATTCAGTACTTC	CASSRGGAENIQYF
14	-	-	TRBV18	TRBJ1-2	TGTGCCAGCTCACCAGCCGGACAGAGCTATGGCTACACCTTC	CASSPAGQSYGYTF
13	-	-	TRBV29-1	TRBJ1-2	TGCAGCGTTTCCCGGGACGAGGCGCTTGGCTACACCTTC	CSVSRDEALGYTF
15	TRBD1	few	TRBV29-1	TRBJ2-2	TGCAGCGTTGGGACAGGGGGCATGATGTCCGGGGAGCTGTTTTTT	CSVGTGGMMSGELFF
15	TRBD1	few	TRBV6-4	TRBJ2-1	TGTGCCAGCATTCCTCAGGGGGTCCGACTGGGCGAGCAGTTCTTC	CASIPQGVRLGEQFF
14	-	few	TRBV30	TRBJ1-2	TGTGCCTGGAGTGTGGACAGTTCTAACTATGGCTACACCTTC	CAWSVDSSNYGYTF
14	-	many	TRBV7-2	TRBJ2-5	TGTGCCAGCAGCTTCCAACGGAACGAAGAGACCCAGTACTTC	CASSFQRNEETQYF
15	-	-	TRBV6-5	TRBJ1-3	TGTGCCAGCACCTCAGGGGCACCCTCTGGAAACACCATATATTTT	CASTSGAPSGNTIYF
16	-	many	TRBV7-2	TRBJ2-2	TGTGCCAGCAGCCTCAGAGCGGATCTGAACACCGGGGAGCTGTTTTTT	CASSLRADLNTGELFF
16	TRBD1	few	TRBV4-3	TRBJ2-2	TGCGCCAGCAGCAGGGACAGGGGCGCGAACACCGGGGAGCTGTTTTTT	CASSRDRGANTGELFF
15	TRBD1	-	TRBV6-5	TRBJ2-2	TGTGCCAGCAGTTATTGGACAGGGAACACCGGGGAGCTGTTTTTT	CASSYWTGNTGELFF
15	-	-	TRBV7-2	TRBJ1-6	TGTGCCAGCAGCTCCGGGGGCATGTATAATTCACCCCTCCACTTT	CASSSGGMYNSPLHF
13	TRBD1	few	TRBV29-1	TRBJ2-3	TGCAGCACAAGACAGGGGGCCGCAGATACGCAGTATTTT	CSTRQGAADTQYF
17	-	-	TRBV29-1	TRBJ2-6	-	CSVVFWQPKLGANVLTF
11	-	large	TRBV20-1	TRBJ2-7	TGCAGTGCTGAAGTGGACAGAAAGCAGTACTTC	CSAEVDRKQYF
12	-	many	TRBV28	TRBJ2-1	TGTGCCAGCAGTTTACAGCGCTCCGGGCAGTTCTTC	CASSLQRSGQFF
16	-	-	TRBV18	TRBJ2-2	TGTGCCAGCTCACCACGAGGACAGGAGGGGACCGGGGAGCTGTTTTTT	CASSPRGQEGTGELFF
16	TRBD2	-	TRBV6-5	TRBJ2-1	TGTGCCAGCAGTTACGTCGTAGCGGGGGGTTACAATGAGCAGTTCTTC	CASSYVVAGGYNEQFF
13	TRBD1	many	TRBV30	TRBJ2-7	TGTGCCTGGAGGGGGACAGGGAACTACGAGCAGTACTTC	CAWRGTGNYEQYF
13	TRBD1	-	TRBV29-1	TRBJ1-1	TGCAGCGTTGGCCGGACAGGGGGCACTGAAGCTTTCTTT	CSVGRTGGTEAFF
13	-	-	TRBV30	TRBJ1-6	TGTGCCGGGGGGACGGGGGTGAATTCACCCCTCCACTTT	CAGGTGVNSPLHF
14	-	few	TRBV28	TRBJ1-2	TGTGCCAGCAGTTTCCCTCAGGATAACTATGGCTACACCTTC	CASSFPQDNYGYTF
14	-	many	TRBV29-1	TRBJ1-4	TGCAGCGTTGTAGGGGAAGCGGGGAATGAAAAACTGTTTTTT	CSVVGEAGNEKLFF
15	TRBD1	-	TRBV9	TRBJ2-1	TGTGCCAGCAGCGTACGACAGGGGGTGGACAATGAGCAGTTCTTC	CASSVRQGVDNEQFF
15	-	-	TRBV10-3	TRBJ2-3	TGTGCCATCAGTGAACAGCTTCAGGAGACAGATACGCAGTATTTT	CAISEQLQETDTQYF
14	-	-	TRBV4-3	TRBJ2-1	TGCGCCAGCAGCCAAACGCTATGGGACAATGAGCAGTTCTTC	CASSQTLWDNEQFF
13	-	few	TRBV6-6	TRBJ1-5	TGTGCCAGCAGTTACTCTGAAAATCAGCCCCAGCATTTT	CASSYSENQPQHF